This TCR beta chain derives from a study of blood T cell repertoires in COVID-19. Repertoires were generated with immunoSEQ multiplex PCR, while TCRdb's copy carries only in-frame clones and drops some. The repertoire consists of some 180,000 clones, with around 83% occurring once and the leading ten covering approximately 23%. V trimming: 5 bases; J trimming: 3 bases; junction bases outside the gene matches: 10. This CDR3 comprises 16 residues. Germline-derived CDR1 and CDR2 are SGHAT and FQNNGV. Sequencing input: PBMCs or T cells enriched from blood (not recorded which). This receptor was identified in a woman between 35 and 50 years old in a cohort exposed to, infected with or recovered from COVID-19 (not recorded which). The V call is TRBV11-2, the J call TRBJ2-7; 10 nucleotides agree with TRBD2. The CDR3 DNA reads as TGTGCCAGCAGCACCTGGACTAGCGGAACCTTCTACGAGCAGTACTTC. Translated: CASSTWTSGTFYEQYF.